The clone carrying this TCR beta chain was counted between two and nine times. The antigen remains unidentified. TCRdb itself ran the 5' RACE reads through MiXCR, one entry per CDR3 protein. The sample shows 400,000 to 450,000 distinct CDR3 sequences, 15% to 20% of them seen only once. The data belong to a study of CD8 T cells in ankylosing spondylitis. V lost 7 bases to trimming and J lost 3 bases, with 16 bases between them. Germline V gene lookup returns CDR1 SGHRS and CDR2 YFSETQ. This CDR3 comprises 15 residues. Study-wide points: Characteristic of ankylosing spondylitis blood, it appeared, was a TCR beta motif comprising several highly homologous variants.

The chain has TRBV5-1 and TRBJ1-4; TRBD1 is a possible D gene (6 bases). Material: blood, either unsorted or a sorted T cell fraction (not recorded which). This TCR derives from a male donor with ankylosing spondylitis. As DNA, the CDR3 is TGCGCCAGCGCGAGGGGGGACGCATCTAATGAAAAACTGTTTTTT. Protein product: CASARGDASNEKLFF.